The following is a T cell receptor (beta chain) sequence with its context. Antigen specificity is unknown. Unrecorded immune exposure was likely among donors, who were nominally healthy when sampled. PCR amplification relied on 60 Vbeta primers (plus 13 Jbeta primers). Repertoires were generated with immunoSEQ multiplex PCR, while TCRdb's copy carries only in-frame clones and drops some. The sample records 85,000 to 100,000 clones, under 75% being singletons. The sample is drawn from a study of cytomegalovirus exposure and HLA in healthy donors. Study-level results: V- and J-gene trimming in TCR beta was tied to a missense DCLRE1C variant by an analysis performed later. Rare TCR sequences predominated, though certain public TCRs were found in many donors.

CDR3 length equals 14 residues. V lost 3 bases to trimming and J lost 3 bases, with 11 bases between them. Germline loops: CDR1 SGDLS, CDR2 YYNGEE. This sequence originates from a human donor in good health. The gene calls are TRBV9 and TRBJ2-3, with D tentatively TRBD1 (5 bases). Sequencing input: PBMCs. CDR3 sequence: CASSGTSRTDTQYF. CDR3 sequence (DNA): TGTGCCAGCAGCGGGACAAGTAGAACAGATACGCAGTATTTT.